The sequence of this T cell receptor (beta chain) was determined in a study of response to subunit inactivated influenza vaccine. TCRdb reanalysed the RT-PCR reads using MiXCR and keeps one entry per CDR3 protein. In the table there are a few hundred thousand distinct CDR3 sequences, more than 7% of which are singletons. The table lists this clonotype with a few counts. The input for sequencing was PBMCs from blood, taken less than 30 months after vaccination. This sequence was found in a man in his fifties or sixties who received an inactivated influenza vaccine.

The CDR3 reads CASLKGSNTEAFF. DNA of the CDR3: TGTGCCAGCCTTAAGGGCTCGAACACTGAAGCTTTCTTT. The V and J genes are TRBV18 and TRBJ1-1; no clear D gene. The CDR3 is 13 residues long. Trimming shortened V by 8 bases and J by 1 base, and 11 bases separated the two germline ends. CDR1 is KGHSH and CDR2 is LQKENI in the germline V gene. The full variable domain, completed using reference TRBV18 and TRBJ1-1, is NAGVMQNPRHLVRRRGQEARLRCSPMKGHSHVYWYRQLPEEGLKFMVYLQKENIIDESGMPKERFSAEFPKEGPSILRIQQVVRGDSAAYFCASLKGSNTEAFFGQGTRLTVV.